The 12 T cell receptor beta chains listed next were all sequenced from one sample in a study of cytomegalovirus exposure and HLA in healthy donors (dated by TCRdb to 2017 to 2019). Library method: the immunoSEQ multiplex PCR assay. TCRdb re-hosts the immuneACCESS table, in-frame sequences only. Its copies lack some clones; in the studies checked, an unresolved V gene accounts for under half of them, and the cause for the rest is not known. The sample table records more than 50,000 clones; around 94% of these occur just once. The top ten constitute 2% to 2.5% of the sample. What was sequenced was PBMCs. These receptors were obtained from a man aged 18 to 35 in good health and CMV-seronegative.

The chain's CDR3 is CSVSRETQYF. The CDR3, as DNA: TGCAGCGTTTCCCGGGAGACCCAGTACTTC. This chain uses TRBV29-1 with TRBJ2-5; unclear D gene. Germline-derived CDR1 and CDR2 are SQVTM and ANQGSEA. CDR3 length: 10 amino acids. V dropped 5 bases and J dropped 5 bases, with 6 bases sitting between them.

CDR3 in amino acids: CASSLGQGPLTEKLFF. CDR3 sequence (DNA): TGTGCCAGCAGCCTGGGACAGGGGCCCTTAACGGAAAAACTGTTTTTT. The genes are TRBV11-2 and TRBJ1-4, with TRBD1 identical over 10 bases. The germline CDR1 and CDR2 sequences are SGHAT and FQNNGV. The CDR3 runs to 16 residues. V gave up 5 bases and J gave up 8 bases; unmatched junction bases: 11.

The chain uses TRBV6-5 and TRBJ1-2, with 9 bases identical to TRBD1. The CDR3 sequence is 15 residues long. Unmatched junction bases numbered 3, after V lost 2 bases and J lost 2 bases. The germline gives CDR1 MNHEY, CDR2 SVGAGI. As DNA, the CDR3 is TGTGCCAGCAGTTACACCGGGACAGGGAACTATGGCTACACCTTC. Its protein product is CASSYTGTGNYGYTF.

In nucleotides, the CDR3 is TGTGCCAGCAGCCAGACTAGCATCTACAATGAGCAGTTCTTC. It encodes CASSQTSIYNEQFF. The rearrangement links TRBV6-6 to TRBJ2-1; 7 nucleotides align to TRBD2. The CDR3 has 14 amino acids. J gave up 3 bases and V 6 bases, and 5 bases lay outside the gene matches. The germline V gene encodes CDR1 MNHNY and CDR2 SVGAGI (reference sequence).

Here the CDR3 DNA reads TGTGCCAGCAGCAAGGGACAGGGCCTCACAGATACGCAGTATTTT. Translation: CASSKGQGLTDTQYF. This chain uses TRBV5-6 with TRBJ2-3, with TRBD1 matching over 9 bases. Trimming removed 4 bases from V and 2 bases from J; junction bases left unmatched: 5. Germline assignment: CDR1 SGHDT and CDR2 YYEEEE. The length of the CDR3 is 15 residues.

For the CDR3, the DNA is TGTGCCAGTAGTGCCCCGGGACAGGGCTTCTATGGCTACACCTTC. It translates to CASSAPGQGFYGYTF. This rearrangement joins TRBV19 to TRBJ1-2, with 9 bases identical to TRBD1. Trimming removed 5 bases from V and 4 bases from J; junction bases left unmatched: 8. The CDR3 totals 15 residues. Germline-derived CDR1 and CDR2 are LNHDA and SQIVND (reference sequence).

The chain carries TRBV6-4 and TRBJ2-1, with D tentatively TRBD1 (6 bases). The CDR3 consists of 16 residues. Germline assignment: CDR1 MRHNA and CDR2 SNTAGT. V was cut by 0 bases and J by 2 bases, with 11 bases left in between. CDR3 bases: TGTGCCAGCAGTGACTCCGGGACAAGGACCTACAATGAGCAGTTCTTC. This sequence encodes CASSDSGTRTYNEQFF.

This chain joins TRBV5-1 and TRBJ2-2, with D unresolved. The V and J ends lost 0 bases and 6 bases respectively, with 9 bases between them. The germline V gene encodes CDR1 SGHRS and CDR2 YFSETQ. The CDR3 is 14 amino acids. CDR3 region: CASSLAEIPGELFF. CDR3 DNA: TGCGCCAGCAGCTTGGCGGAGATTCCCGGGGAGCTGTTTTTT.

The J gene is TRBJ1-5, the V gene TRBV19; D is unclear. Per germline, CDR1 LNHDA and CDR2 SQIVND (reference sequence). The CDR3 is made up of 13 amino acids. The V and J ends lost 5 bases and 4 bases respectively, with 9 bases between them. The CDR3 sequence: CASSSSGNQPQHF. Written as DNA, the CDR3 is TGTGCCAGTAGTTCGTCGGGGAATCAGCCCCAGCATTTT.

This chain joins TRBV11-2 and TRBJ2-7, with TRBD1 as a possible D gene (6 bases). The CDR3 has 17 amino acids. Germline CDR1 reads SGHAT; CDR2 reads FQNNGV. Trimming shortened V by 3 bases and J by 4 bases, and 22 bases separated the two germline ends. Here the CDR3 reads CASSFRGLMGSSYEQYF. DNA for the CDR3: TGTGCCAGCAGCTTTAGGGGGTTGATGGGGTCTTCATACGAGCAGTACTTC.

The sample holds one count of this clone. The chain joins TRBV4-1 to TRBJ2-1; 8 bases align to TRBD2. The germline V gene has CDR1 MGHRA and CDR2 YSYEKL. The CDR3 extends over 16 amino acids. V dropped 1 base and J dropped 3; count of bases not matched to a gene: 5. The CDR3: CASSQGGLESYNEQFF. CDR3 DNA sequence: TGCGCCAGCAGCCAAGGGGGACTAGAGAGCTACAATGAGCAGTTCTTC.

This chain connects TRBV5-1 to TRBJ2-3; 9 bases line up with TRBD2. The CDR3 is 16 residues long. V lost 1 base to trimming and J lost 2 bases; unmatched junction nucleotides: 5. Germline lookup yields CDR1 SGHRS and CDR2 YFSETQ. CDR3 sequence (DNA): TGCGCCAGCAGCTTGACGGCTAGCGGGAACACAGATACGCAGTATTTT. This encodes CASSLTASGNTDTQYF.